What follows is one T cell receptor beta chain and its context. From germline, CDR1 is SGHTA and CDR2 FQGNSA. This CDR3 is 13 amino acids long. V lost 5 bases, J lost 4 bases, and 9 bases lay in between. 13 Jbeta primers and 60 Vbeta primers were used for the PCR. The table came from immunoSEQ multiplex PCR; TCRdb's copy has only in-frame clones and leaves some out. This sample has 120,000 or so clones; 75% to 80% occur once, and the top ten carry over 5%. The sample is drawn from a study of cytomegalovirus exposure and HLA in healthy donors. The clonotype comes from a woman aged 40-49 years in good health and CMV-seronegative. This chain connects TRBV7-2 to TRBJ1-3; unclear D gene. Sequenced input: PBMCs. The CDR3 here is CASSRLLGNTIYF. As DNA, the CDR3 is TGTGCCAGCAGCCGTCTGTTAGGAAACACCATATATTTT.